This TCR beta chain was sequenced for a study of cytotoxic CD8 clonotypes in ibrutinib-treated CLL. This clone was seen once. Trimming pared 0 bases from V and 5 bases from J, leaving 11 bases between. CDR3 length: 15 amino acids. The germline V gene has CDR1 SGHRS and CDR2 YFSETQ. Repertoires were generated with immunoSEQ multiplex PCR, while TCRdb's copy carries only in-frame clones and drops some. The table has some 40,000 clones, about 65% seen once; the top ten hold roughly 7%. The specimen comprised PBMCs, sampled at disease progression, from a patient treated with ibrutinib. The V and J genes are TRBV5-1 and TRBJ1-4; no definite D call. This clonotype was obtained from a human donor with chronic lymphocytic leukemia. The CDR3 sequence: CASSLARNINEKLFF. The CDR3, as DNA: TGCGCCAGCAGCTTGGCTCGGAACATCAATGAAAAACTGTTTTTT.